This entry is about one T cell receptor (beta chain). Its antigen is still unknown. This specimen comes from a study of regulatory T cells in long-lasting Graves disease. General study points: TRBV28, TRBJ1-2 and TRBJ2-5 were favored in persistent disease.

The CDR3 has 16 residues. The germline V gene has CDR1 LGHNA and CDR2 YNFKEQ. Trimming cost V 5 bases and J 6 bases, with 20 bases left between them. Time point defined: newly diagnosed GD, antithyroid drugs for less than 3 months. After RNA was extracted from PBMCs, the TCR library was made from it. From an endocrinology department in Xi'an, China, came the patients. Sequencing libraries for TCR beta were prepared with iRepertoire HTBI primers and Arm-PCR of CDR3 regions. One entry per CDR3 protein results from TCRdb running MiXCR on the multiplex PCR reads. This table has 350,000 to 450,000 distinct CDR3 sequences, more than 12% appearing once. The data also belong to a second study, concerning T cells in Graves' hyperthyroidism and ophthalmopathy. As reported in that work: Stable disease denoted Graves' hyperthyroidism without ophthalmopathy progression within 18 months. Carried out on the TCR CDR3, a first-round RT-PCR used the HTBI primer set.

This receptor was taken from a young woman with Graves disease. The sequenced sample was peripheral blood mononuclear cells (PBMCs), obtained at new diagnosis, from a patient treated with antithyroid drugs. The rearrangement uses TRBV4-2 and TRBJ2-1; D gene ambiguous. Written as DNA, the CDR3 is TGTGCCAGCAGCTCTAATGCGATCTCAGGAATCAATGAGCAGTTCTTC. Protein sequence: CASSSNAISGINEQFF.